The clone carrying this T cell receptor (beta chain) was seen only a few times. Its antigen remains unidentified. V gave up 6 bases and J gave up 2 bases, with 17 bases separating them. The CDR3 sequence is 15 residues long. The germline CDR1 and CDR2 sequences are MNHEY and SVGAGI. The data stem from a study of T cell responses to AZD1222 COVID-19 vaccine. Study outcomes and limitations: Vaccine-related CD4 TCRs covered spike, predominating at 160-218 and 743-854. Of spike-specific TCRs, nearly half reportedly target regions left unmutated in variants.

Only in-frame clones appear in the TCRdb table, and some are missing; sequencing was by immunoSEQ multiplex PCR. The table records around 180,000 clones, 88% of them present only once. This rearrangement joins TRBV6-5 to TRBJ2-7, with TRBD1 as a possible D gene (6 bases). The sequence derives from an adult who received the AZD1222 COVID-19 vaccine. The sequenced sample was peripheral blood, obtained 28 days after the second AZD1222 dose. CDR3 sequence (DNA): TGTGCCAGCAGCGCCGCTTGGACAGCTGCCTACGAGCAGTACTTC. Residues: CASSAAWTAAYEQYF.